Following are 2 T cell receptor beta chains from one sample sequenced in a study of control samples from healthy donors and cancer patients. Sequencing used immunoSEQ multiplex PCR; TCRdb keeps in-frame clones, though not all of them. The sample contains 70,000 to 90,000 clones, 94% of which appear only once. Sequencing used blood. The receptors come from a woman younger than 30 in good health.

V gene TRBV6-1 combines with J gene TRBJ2-1, with no clear D. The V and J ends lost 2 bases and 0 bases respectively, with 11 bases between them. Germline V CDR1 and CDR2: MNHNS, SASEGT. The CDR3 covers 16 residues. The CDR3 region is CASSEPGRSSYNEQFF. The CDR3 DNA follows: TGTGCCAGCAGTGAACCGGGCAGGAGCTCCTACAATGAGCAGTTCTTC.

The V gene is TRBV5-4, the J gene TRBJ2-1; TRBD1 agrees at 8 bases. Trimming removed 4 bases from V and 6 bases from J; junction bases left unmatched: 9. The CDR3 runs 15 residues. In germline, CDR1 is SGHNT, CDR2 YYREEE (reference sequence). The DNA for the CDR3 is TGTGCCAGCAGCCCGGGACAGGAGGGCTCCAATGAGCAGTTCTTC. As protein: CASSPGQEGSNEQFF.